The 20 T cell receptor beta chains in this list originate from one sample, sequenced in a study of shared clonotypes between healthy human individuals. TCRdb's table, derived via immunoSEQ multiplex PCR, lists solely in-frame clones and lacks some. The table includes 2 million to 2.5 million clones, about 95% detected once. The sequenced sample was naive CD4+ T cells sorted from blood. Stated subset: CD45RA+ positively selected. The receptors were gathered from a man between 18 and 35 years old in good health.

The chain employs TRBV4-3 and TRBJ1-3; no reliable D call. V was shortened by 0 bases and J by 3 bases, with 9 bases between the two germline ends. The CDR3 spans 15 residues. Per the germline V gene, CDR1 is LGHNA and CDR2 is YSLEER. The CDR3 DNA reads TGCGCCAGCAGCCAAGATCTGAGGGTTGGAAACACCATATATTTT. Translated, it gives CASSQDLRVGNTIYF.

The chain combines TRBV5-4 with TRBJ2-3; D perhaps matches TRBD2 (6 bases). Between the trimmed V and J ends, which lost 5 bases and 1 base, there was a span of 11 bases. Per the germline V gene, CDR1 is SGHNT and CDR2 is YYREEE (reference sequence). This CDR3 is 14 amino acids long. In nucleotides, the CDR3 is TGTGCCAGCAGAACCGGAGGGGGCACAGATACGCAGTATTTT. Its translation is CASRTGGGTDTQYF.

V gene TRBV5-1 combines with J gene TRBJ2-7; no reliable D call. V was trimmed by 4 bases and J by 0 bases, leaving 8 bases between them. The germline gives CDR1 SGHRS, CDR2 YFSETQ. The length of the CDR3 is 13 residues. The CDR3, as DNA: TGCGCCAGCAGCGGGCACCACTCCTACGAGCAGTACTTC. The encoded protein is CASSGHHSYEQYF.

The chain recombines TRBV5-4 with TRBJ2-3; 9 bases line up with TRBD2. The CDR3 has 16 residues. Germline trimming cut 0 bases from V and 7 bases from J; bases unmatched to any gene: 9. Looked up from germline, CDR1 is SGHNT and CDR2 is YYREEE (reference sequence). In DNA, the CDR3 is TGTGCCAGCAGCTTGGAAGGCGGGGGGGCCTATAATACGCAGTATTTT. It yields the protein CASSLEGGGAYNTQYF.

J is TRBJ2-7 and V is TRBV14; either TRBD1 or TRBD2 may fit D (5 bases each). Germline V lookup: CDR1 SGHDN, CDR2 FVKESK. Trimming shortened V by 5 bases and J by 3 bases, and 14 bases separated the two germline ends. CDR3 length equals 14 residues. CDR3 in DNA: TGTGCCAGCAGCAGGGGAGTTCCTTACTACGAGCAGTACTTC. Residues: CASSRGVPYYEQYF.

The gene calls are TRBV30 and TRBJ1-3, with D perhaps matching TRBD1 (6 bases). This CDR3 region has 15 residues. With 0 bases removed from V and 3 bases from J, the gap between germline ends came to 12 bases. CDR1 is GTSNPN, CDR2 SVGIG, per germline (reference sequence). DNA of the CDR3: TGTGCCTGGAGTGTACTTCCCAGGGGTGGAAACACCATATATTTT. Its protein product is CAWSVLPRGGNTIYF. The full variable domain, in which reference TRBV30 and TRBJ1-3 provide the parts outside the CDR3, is SQTIHQWPATLVQPVGSPLSLECTVEGTSNPNLYWYRQAAGRGLQLLFYSVGIGQISSEVPQNLSASRPQDRQFILSSKKLLLSDSGFYLCAWSVLPRGGNTIYFGEGSWLTVV.

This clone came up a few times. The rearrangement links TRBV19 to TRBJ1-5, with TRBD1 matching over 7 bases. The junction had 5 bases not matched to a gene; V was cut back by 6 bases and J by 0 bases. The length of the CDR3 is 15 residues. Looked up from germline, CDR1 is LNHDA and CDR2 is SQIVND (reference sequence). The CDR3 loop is CASRETGHSNQPQHF. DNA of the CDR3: TGTGCCAGTAGGGAGACAGGGCATAGCAATCAGCCCCAGCATTTT.

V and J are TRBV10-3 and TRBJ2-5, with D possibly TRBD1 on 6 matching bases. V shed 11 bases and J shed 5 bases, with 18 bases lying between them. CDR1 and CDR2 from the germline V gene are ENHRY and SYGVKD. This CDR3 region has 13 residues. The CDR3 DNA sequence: TGTGCCGCCGGGACATTAGCCTCCGAGACCCAGTACTTC. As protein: CAAGTLASETQYF.

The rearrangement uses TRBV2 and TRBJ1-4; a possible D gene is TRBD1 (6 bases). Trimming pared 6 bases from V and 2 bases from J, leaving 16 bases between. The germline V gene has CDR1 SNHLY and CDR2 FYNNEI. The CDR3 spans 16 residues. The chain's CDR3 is CASRSDGGLTNEKLFF. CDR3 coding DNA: TGTGCCAGCAGGTCTGACGGGGGGCTCACTAATGAAAAACTGTTTTTT.

The CDR3 loop is CASSGFRAEKLFF. DNA of the CDR3: TGTGCCAGCAGTGGTTTCAGGGCAGAAAAACTGTTTTTT. The chain combines TRBV2 with TRBJ1-4, with TRBD1 as a possible D gene (5 bases). Germline V lookup: CDR1 SNHLY, CDR2 FYNNEI. Trimming removed 4 bases at V and 8 bases at J, with 11 bases between. This CDR3 spans 13 amino acids.

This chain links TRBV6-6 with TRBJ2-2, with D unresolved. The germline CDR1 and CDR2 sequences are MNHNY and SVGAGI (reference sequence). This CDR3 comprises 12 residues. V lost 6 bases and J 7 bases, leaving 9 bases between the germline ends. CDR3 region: CASSDPLGELFF. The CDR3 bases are TGTGCCAGCAGCGACCCCCTCGGGGAGCTGTTTTTT.

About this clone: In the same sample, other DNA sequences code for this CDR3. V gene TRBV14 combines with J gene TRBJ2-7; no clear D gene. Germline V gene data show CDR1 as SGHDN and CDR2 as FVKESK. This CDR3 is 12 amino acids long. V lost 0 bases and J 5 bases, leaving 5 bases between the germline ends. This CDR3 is CASSQDRNEQYF. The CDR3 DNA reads TGTGCCAGCAGCCAAGACCGAAACGAGCAGTACTTC.

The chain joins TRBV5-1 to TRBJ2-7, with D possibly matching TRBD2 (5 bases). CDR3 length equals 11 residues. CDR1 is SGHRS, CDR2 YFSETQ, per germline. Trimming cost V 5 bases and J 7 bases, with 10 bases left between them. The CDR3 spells CASRIGGEQYF. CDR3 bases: TGCGCCAGCAGAATTGGAGGAGAGCAGTACTTC.

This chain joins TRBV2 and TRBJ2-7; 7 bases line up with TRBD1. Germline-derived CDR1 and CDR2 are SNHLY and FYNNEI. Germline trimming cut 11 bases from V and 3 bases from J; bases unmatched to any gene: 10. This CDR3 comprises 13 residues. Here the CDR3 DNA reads TGTGCCGGGGGCAAGGGGGCGGTCTACGAGCAGTACTTC. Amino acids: CAGGKGAVYEQYF.

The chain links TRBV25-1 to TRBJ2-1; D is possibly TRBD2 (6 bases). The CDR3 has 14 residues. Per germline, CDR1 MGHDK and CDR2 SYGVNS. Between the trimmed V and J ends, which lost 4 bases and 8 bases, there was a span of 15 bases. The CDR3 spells CASSGGRGRDEQFF. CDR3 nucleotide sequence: TGTGCCAGCAGTGGAGGGCGGGGAAGGGATGAGCAGTTCTTC.

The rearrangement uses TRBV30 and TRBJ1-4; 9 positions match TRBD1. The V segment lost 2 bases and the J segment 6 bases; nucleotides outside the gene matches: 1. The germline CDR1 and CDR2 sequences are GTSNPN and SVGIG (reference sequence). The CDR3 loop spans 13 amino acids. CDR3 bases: TGTGCCTGGAGTACAGGGGGCGATGAAAAACTGTTTTTT. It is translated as CAWSTGGDEKLFF.

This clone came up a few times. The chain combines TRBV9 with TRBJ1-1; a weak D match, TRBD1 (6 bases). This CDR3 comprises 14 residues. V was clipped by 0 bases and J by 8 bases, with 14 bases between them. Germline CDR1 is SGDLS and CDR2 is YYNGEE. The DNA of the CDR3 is TGTGCCAGCAGCGTAGGCCCAGGGGCGGACGAAGCTTTCTTT. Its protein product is CASSVGPGADEAFF.

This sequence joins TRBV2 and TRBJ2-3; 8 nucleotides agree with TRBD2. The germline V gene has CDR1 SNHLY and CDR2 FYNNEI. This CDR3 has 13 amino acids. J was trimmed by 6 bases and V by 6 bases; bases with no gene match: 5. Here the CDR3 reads CASRGLAWDTQYF. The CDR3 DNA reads TGTGCCAGCAGAGGACTAGCATGGGATACGCAGTATTTT.

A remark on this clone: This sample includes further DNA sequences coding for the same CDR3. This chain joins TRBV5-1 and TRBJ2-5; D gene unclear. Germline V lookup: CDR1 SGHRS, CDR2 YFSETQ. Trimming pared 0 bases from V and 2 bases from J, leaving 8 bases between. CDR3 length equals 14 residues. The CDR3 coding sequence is TGCGCCAGCAGCTTGGACGGTCTTCAAGAGACCCAGTACTTC. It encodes CASSLDGLQETQYF.

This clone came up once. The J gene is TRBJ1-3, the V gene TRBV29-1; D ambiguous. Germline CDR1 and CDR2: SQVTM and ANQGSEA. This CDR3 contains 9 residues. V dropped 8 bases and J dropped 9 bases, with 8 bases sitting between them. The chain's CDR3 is CSPHGTIYF. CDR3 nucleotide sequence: TGCAGCCCCCATGGCACCATATATTTT.